This is a list of T cell receptor beta chains from one sample in a study of T cells in Graves' hyperthyroidism and ophthalmopathy. TCRdb re-called the multiplex PCR reads with MiXCR, one entry per CDR3 protein. The sample yields around 570,000 distinct CDR3 sequences, 15% to 20% seen once. Specimen: blood. These receptor sequences come from a man in his forties or fifties with Graves' ophthalmopathy. CDR3s include the opening cysteine and the closing phenylalanine or tryptophan. Each record gives: J gene, D gene, clone size, V gene, CDR3 protein, CDR3 DNA. A D gene is named only where the DNA matches it firmly. Size is stated for part of the rows, as once, few or many counts, or as a class when the clone is expanded.

J gene: TRBJ1-2; D gene: -; clone size: -; V gene: TRBV24-1; CDR3 protein: CATSDWTLNYGYTF; CDR3 DNA: TGTGCCACCAGTGACTGGACACTTAACTATGGCTACACCTTC
J gene: TRBJ2-6; D gene: -; clone size: -; V gene: TRBV4-1; CDR3 protein: CASSHRTGVDGANVLTF; CDR3 DNA: TGCGCCAGCAGCCACCGGACCGGGGTCGACGGGGCCAACGTCCTGACTTTC
J gene: TRBJ2-3; D gene: -; clone size: many; V gene: TRBV24-1; CDR3 protein: CATSDQRPERGGDTQYF; CDR3 DNA: TGTGCCACCAGTGACCAAAGACCCGAAAGAGGGGGAGATACGCAGTATTTT
J gene: TRBJ1-1; D gene: TRBD1; clone size: many; V gene: TRBV5-1; CDR3 protein: CASSLTGGMTEAFF; CDR3 DNA: TGCGCCAGCAGCTTGACAGGGGGCATGACTGAAGCTTTCTTT
J gene: TRBJ2-1; D gene: -; clone size: many; V gene: TRBV7-8; CDR3 protein: CASSPTGNNEQFF; CDR3 DNA: TGTGCCAGCAGCCCCACAGGGAACAATGAGCAGTTCTTC
J gene: TRBJ1-1; D gene: -; clone size: few; V gene: TRBV30; CDR3 protein: CACERDRRTEAFF; CDR3 DNA: TGTGCCTGCGAACGGGATCGGCGCACTGAAGCTTTCTTT
J gene: TRBJ1-2; D gene: -; clone size: many; V gene: TRBV12-3/TRBV12-4; CDR3 protein: CASSLIGREGYTF; CDR3 DNA: TGTGCCAGCAGTTTAATTGGCAGGGAGGGCTACACCTTC
J gene: TRBJ2-1; D gene: TRBD1; clone size: -; V gene: TRBV7-2; CDR3 protein: CASSFGQGTKNEQFF; CDR3 DNA: TGTGCCAGCAGCTTCGGACAGGGAACTAAGAATGAGCAGTTCTTC
J gene: TRBJ1-5; D gene: -; clone size: many; V gene: TRBV3-1; CDR3 protein: CASSQTVHQPQHF; CDR3 DNA: TGTGCCAGCAGCCAAACGGTACATCAGCCCCAGCATTTT
J gene: TRBJ2-7; D gene: TRBD1; clone size: many; V gene: TRBV11-3; CDR3 protein: CASSHLTGTGLAEHYEQYF; CDR3 DNA: TGTGCCAGCAGCCATCTAACAGGGACAGGGCTGGCCGAACACTACGAGCAGTACTTC
J gene: TRBJ2-2; D gene: TRBD2; clone size: -; V gene: TRBV7-2; CDR3 protein: CASSWTSERAGELFF; CDR3 DNA: TGTGCCAGCAGCTGGACTAGCGAGAGGGCCGGGGAGCTGTTTTTT
J gene: TRBJ2-6; D gene: TRBD1; clone size: few; V gene: TRBV19; CDR3 protein: CASSTPGGRGLSSGANVLTF; CDR3 DNA: TGTGCCAGTAGTACTCCCGGTGGCAGGGGGCTTTCCTCTGGGGCCAACGTCCTGACTTTC
J gene: TRBJ2-7; D gene: -; clone size: many; V gene: TRBV12-3/TRBV12-4; CDR3 protein: CASSLETGISYEQYF; CDR3 DNA: TGTGCCAGCAGTTTGGAAACAGGGATTTCCTACGAGCAGTACTTC
J gene: TRBJ2-7; D gene: -; clone size: -; V gene: TRBV7-8; CDR3 protein: CASRGEDYEQYF; CDR3 DNA: TGTGCCAGCAGGGGGGAGGACTACGAGCAGTACTTC
J gene: TRBJ2-1; D gene: -; clone size: -; V gene: TRBV30; CDR3 protein: CACQGAYNEQFF; CDR3 DNA: TGTGCCTGCCAGGGAGCCTACAATGAGCAGTTCTTC
J gene: TRBJ2-2; D gene: -; clone size: -; V gene: TRBV5-6; CDR3 protein: CASSWGVGVLGELFF; CDR3 DNA: TGTGCCAGCAGCTGGGGCGTTGGGGTTCTCGGGGAGCTGTTTTTT
J gene: TRBJ2-7; D gene: TRBD2; clone size: -; V gene: TRBV4-2; CDR3 protein: CASSQGFAGAYEQYF; CDR3 DNA: TGTGCCAGCAGCCAAGGATTTGCGGGGGCCTACGAGCAGTACTTC
J gene: TRBJ2-3; D gene: -; clone size: many; V gene: TRBV3-1; CDR3 protein: CASSQSASTQYF; CDR3 DNA: TGTGCCAGCAGCCAATCAGCTTCCACGCAGTATTTT